Below, 21 T cell receptor beta chains from the same sample are listed, as sequenced in a study of siplizumab effects on memory and regulatory T cells. Method: immunoSEQ multiplex PCR; TCRdb's copy keeps in-frame clones and lacks some. This table holds around 110,000 clones, roughly 94% found once. The source material was non-Treg CD4+ T cells sorted from blood. The receptors come from a human donor in good health.

V is TRBV19 and J is TRBJ1-2; no clear D. The V end lost 4 bases, the J end lost 8 bases, and 8 bases lay between the germline ends. The germline V gene encodes CDR1 LNHDA and CDR2 SQIVND (reference sequence). The CDR3 length is 11 residues. The CDR3 loop reads CASSTIRGYTF. CDR3 nucleotides: TGTGCCAGTAGTACGATTCGCGGCTACACCTTC.

The CDR3 spells CASSSDRVSYNEQFF. The CDR3 DNA reads as TGTGCCAGCAGCAGCGACAGGGTCTCCTACAATGAGCAGTTCTTC. The rearrangement joins TRBV7-9 to TRBJ2-1; 7 bases map to TRBD1. Per the germline V gene, CDR1 is SEHNR and CDR2 is FQNEAQ (reference sequence). The CDR3 is 15 amino acids. V dropped 5 bases and J dropped 0; count of bases not matched to a gene: 4.

This clone was recorded only once. The chain uses TRBV23-1 and TRBJ2-7; D is ambiguous. Being an ORF, TRBV23-1 has a function that is uncertain. This CDR3 is built from 13 residues. V lost 7 bases to trimming and J lost 0 bases, with 10 bases between them. The CDR3 nucleotides are TGCGCCAGCACCAACGCACGCTCCTACGAGCAGTACTTC. Translation gives CASTNARSYEQYF.

CDR3 amino acids: CASSPGQGERYGYTF. The CDR3 DNA follows: TGTGCCAGTAGTCCCGGACAGGGGGAGCGCTATGGCTACACCTTC. V and J are TRBV19 and TRBJ1-2; 10 bases agree with TRBD1. V was pared by 5 bases and J by 4 bases, with 7 bases of the junction left unmatched. Germline V gene data show CDR1 as LNHDA and CDR2 as SQIVND (reference sequence). The CDR3 sequence is 15 residues long.

The chain carries TRBV7-9 and TRBJ2-3; TRBD2 aligns across 9 bases. The junction had 10 bases not matched to a gene; V was cut back by 5 bases and J by 4 bases. Per germline, CDR1 SEHNR and CDR2 FQNEAQ (reference sequence). There are 16 residues in the CDR3. Here the CDR3 reads CASSPGTSPPPDTQYF. The CDR3 region has the DNA TGTGCCAGCAGCCCCGGGACTAGCCCTCCCCCAGATACGCAGTATTTT.

CDR3 amino acids: CATSHQYF. The CDR3 DNA reads as TGTGCCACCTCACATCAGTATTTT. V is TRBV2 and J is TRBJ2-3; D is ambiguous. The CDR3 is 8 residues long. The V end was cut by 10 bases, the J end by 12 bases, with 8 bases between. From germline, CDR1 is SNHLY and CDR2 FYNNEI. Together with reference TRBV2 and TRBJ2-3, the CDR3 gives the full variable domain: EPEVTQTPSHQVTQMGQEVILRCVPISNHLYFYWYRQILGQKVEFLVSFYNNEISEKSEIFDDQFSVERPDGSNFTLKIRSTKLEDSAMYFCATSHQYFGPGTRLTVL.

The sample holds one count of this clone. The chain is built from TRBV4-2 and TRBJ2-2; TRBD2 is a possible D gene (6 bases). Trimming took off 0 bases at V and 3 bases at J, with 14 bases between the two ends. The length of the CDR3 is 17 residues. CDR1 and CDR2 from the germline V gene are LGHNA and YNFKEQ. The CDR3 nucleotides read TGTGCCAGCAGCCAAGATTGGCCGGGGGACGACACCGGGGAGCTGTTTTTT. It yields the protein CASSQDWPGDDTGELFF.

The V gene is TRBV11-2, the J gene TRBJ2-2, with D unclear. Germline CDR1 SGHAT, CDR2 FQNNGV. V lost 3 bases and J 0 bases, leaving 5 bases between the germline ends. The CDR3 spans 14 residues. The CDR3 DNA reads TGTGCCAGCAGCTTCGATACGAACACCGGGGAGCTGTTTTTT. Translated: CASSFDTNTGELFF. Full variable domain (rest looked up from reference TRBV11-2 and TRBJ2-2): EAGVAQSPRYKIIEKRQSVAFWCNPISGHATLYWYQQILGQGPKLLIQFQNNGVVDDSQLPKDRFSAERLKGVDSTLKIQPAKLEDSAVYLCASSFDTNTGELFFGEGSRLTVL.

The CDR3 DNA is TGTGCCAGTCGGAAGGGGGGAACACAGCCCCAGCATTTT. Encoded protein: CASRKGGTQPQHF. This chain links TRBV19 with TRBJ1-5; weak D call: TRBD1 (6 bases). This CDR3 region has 13 residues. CDR1 LNHDA and CDR2 SQIVND come from the germline V gene (reference sequence). With 8 bases removed from V and 7 bases from J, the gap between germline ends came to 15 bases.

J is TRBJ2-7 and V is TRBV5-1; D may be TRBD1 (6 bases). CDR3 length: 16 residues. Germline V CDR1 and CDR2: SGHRS, YFSETQ. Trimming took 3 bases from V and 0 from J, leaving 16 bases between them. The CDR3 bases are TGCGCCAGCAGCTCCAAGGGACACCAGAGCTCCTACGAGCAGTACTTC. This encodes CASSSKGHQSSYEQYF.

V and J are TRBV19 and TRBJ2-5; D is perhaps TRBD1 (5 bases). Trimming cost V 5 bases and J 5 bases, with 12 bases left between them. Germline CDR1 reads LNHDA; CDR2 reads SQIVND (reference sequence). The CDR3 has 13 residues. CDR3 protein: CASSAPGLETQYF. The CDR3 DNA reads TGTGCCAGTAGTGCCCCAGGGTTGGAGACCCAGTACTTC.

This chain links TRBV21-1 with TRBJ1-2. TRBV21-1 is assigned pseudogene status. This CDR3 is built from 13 residues. DNA of the CDR3: TGTGCCAGCCAGATTGAAGGCGACCATGGCTACACCTTC. It translates to CASQIEGDHGYTF.

The CDR3 sequence: CASTMTGPPETQYF. As DNA, the CDR3 is TGCGCCAGCACGATGACAGGGCCCCCAGAGACCCAGTACTTC. V and J are TRBV5-1 and TRBJ2-5; 7 bases align to TRBD1. The CDR3 is 14 residues long. CDR1 and CDR2 (germline): SGHRS, YFSETQ. J lost 4 bases, V lost 6 bases, and 9 bases had no gene match.

This sequence joins TRBV5-1 and TRBJ2-7; D gene uncertain. Trimming took 0 bases from V and 0 from J, leaving 10 bases between them. Germline loops: CDR1 SGHRS, CDR2 YFSETQ. The CDR3 sequence is 15 residues long. This CDR3 reads CASSLGYRVSYEQYF. The CDR3 DNA reads TGCGCCAGCAGCTTGGGGTATAGGGTCTCCTACGAGCAGTACTTC.

About this clone: The sample has other DNA sequences that encode this CDR3 too. The J gene is TRBJ2-5, the V gene TRBV15; possible D gene TRBD2, 6 bases. The germline V gene has CDR1 LNHNV and CDR2 YYDKDF (reference sequence). This CDR3 has 15 amino acids. V was cut by 3 bases and J by 4 bases, with 15 bases left in between. The CDR3, as DNA: TGTGCCACCAGCAGGGATCGGCGGGGTTCAGAGACCCAGTACTTC. This sequence encodes CATSRDRRGSETQYF.

The chain joins TRBV6-1 to TRBJ2-3; D not resolved. The ends were cut back, 2 bases at V and 0 bases at J, with 9 bases in the middle. The CDR3 sequence is 15 residues long. Germline loops: CDR1 MNHNS, CDR2 SASEGT. CDR3 sequence reads: CASSERRRSTDTQYF. In nucleotides, the CDR3 is TGTGCCAGCAGTGAAAGGCGTCGGAGCACAGATACGCAGTATTTT.

In this sample, this clone turned up once. The V and J genes are TRBV30 and TRBJ1-2; D is unclear. Germline V gives CDR1 GTSNPN, CDR2 SVGIG (reference sequence). V was cut by 4 bases and J by 11 bases, with 20 bases left in between. The CDR3 is 13 amino acids. The CDR3 DNA follows: TGTGCCTGGACGTCGGGCGTCCTAACGGGGTACACCTTC. Translating gives CAWTSGVLTGYTF.

J is TRBJ2-3 and V is TRBV5-4; TRBD2 matches 12 bases. Germline V CDR1 and CDR2: SGHNT, YYREEE (reference sequence). This CDR3 has 17 residues. V dropped 4 bases and J dropped 4; count of bases not matched to a gene: 10. This chain's CDR3 is CASSLGLLAGGADTQYF. Here the CDR3 DNA reads TGTGCCAGCAGCCTTGGGTTGCTAGCGGGAGGGGCAGATACGCAGTATTTT. The full variable domain, in which reference TRBV5-4 and TRBJ2-3 provide the parts outside the CDR3, is ETGVTQSPTHLIKTRGQQVTLRCSSQSGHNTVSWYQQALGQGPQFIFQYYREEENGRGNFPPRFSGLQFPNYSSELNVNALELDDSALYLCASSLGLLAGGADTQYFGPGTRLTVL.

The chain employs TRBV18 and TRBJ2-5; D uncertain. The CDR3 covers 13 residues. With 4 bases removed from V and 1 base from J, the gap between germline ends came to 7 bases. From germline, CDR1 is KGHSH and CDR2 LQKENI. The CDR3 protein is CASSQGSQETQYF. The CDR3 bases are TGTGCCAGCTCACAAGGATCCCAAGAGACCCAGTACTTC.

V and J are TRBV19 and TRBJ1-5; D is uncertain. Per germline, CDR1 LNHDA and CDR2 SQIVND (reference sequence). V dropped 5 bases and J dropped 11 bases, with 19 bases sitting between them. This CDR3 contains 14 residues. CDR3 bases: TGTGCCAGTAGTCGAGCCCCCGGGGTCCCAACCCAGCATTTT. Protein: CASSRAPGVPTQHF.

The chain links TRBV18 to TRBJ1-4, with TRBD1 identical over 8 bases. With V trimmed by 3 bases and J by 13 bases, 16 bases remained unmatched. Germline V gene lookup returns CDR1 KGHSH and CDR2 LQKENI. The CDR3 totals 16 residues. CDR3 nucleotide sequence: TGTGCCAGCTCACCGGGCCGACAGGGGCTCGGCGCCATACTGTTTTTT. Encoded protein: CASSPGRQGLGAILFF.